The T cell receptor (beta chain) described here comes from a study of T cells in Graves' hyperthyroidism and ophthalmopathy (dated by TCRdb to the late 2010s). Study-wide context: Peripheral blood was sampled at the time of initial diagnosis, prior to any treatment. TCR V-J signatures able to tell the groups apart were searched for in a discovery cohort of 95 to 100 patients, of whom around 43 had Graves' ophthalmopathy and more than 55 had stable Graves' hyperthyroidism. Prospective prediction of ophthalmopathy was tested in an independent validation cohort consisting of some 20 hyperthyroidism patients and more than 15 patients who later progressed to ophthalmopathy. For training and testing, the roughly 97 patients in the discovery cohort were randomly divided in a 7:3 ratio. In addition, the study compared T-cell repertoires in thyroid tissue and in blood from about 6 Graves' hyperthyroidism patients. Following sampling, methimazole starting at 30 mg daily was given to hyperthyroidism patients, and high-dose intravenous methylprednisolone was given to ophthalmopathy patients. According to the paper, TCR Vbeta CDR3 sequencing was carried out on 135 peripheral blood samples, which came from fewer than 50 ophthalmopathy, 70 to 80 hyperthyroidism and about 17 progressor patients. Overall study results and their limits: A 13 V-J signature model separated ophthalmopathy from stable hyperthyroidism, with about 90% sensitivity and 81.08% specificity in cross-validation and 80%/75% in testing. Sample size was not statistically predetermined, and blinding of investigators to group allocation was not performed. In validation, the model predicted progression to ophthalmopathy with approximately 71% sensitivity and about 72% specificity, a median of 6.5 months before onset. Most expanded thyroid clonotypes (frequency above 0.001) were also detected in blood, suggesting blood repertoires may reflect thyroid immune responses.

The TCR beta CDR3 regions were amplified from the RNA transcripts. The first round of RT-PCR for the TCR CDR3 was performed with the HTBI primer set and the Qiagen OneStep RT-PCR kit. Libraries were constructed in a second round of multiplex PCR, after which size selection and purification were carried out. Sequencing of the libraries was done on an Illumina HiSeq2000 using paired-end 100 bp reads. In the original analysis: SOAPnuke was used to process the raw data, with reads discarded if the reads contained adapters or uncalled bases, had a mean Phred below 15, or lacked an exact constant-primer or identifier match. High-quality paired reads were merged with COPE v1.2.5, and unique nucleotide sequences were defined as clonotypes. Clonotypes were aligned to IMGT TRBV, TRBD and TRBJ reference segments using MiTCR v1.1. Analysis was restricted to V-J combinations with a frequency above 0.0001, which covered 99% to 99.2% of repertoires. The TCS score was defined as the ratio of F50 (clonal expansion) to E x V (chaos), calculated using BLOSUM62-based TCRdist between CDR3 peptides within each V-J. Welch's t-statistics and random forest reduced roughly 500 V-J features to about 12, which were used in a naive Bayes classifier (R e1071). TCRdb reworked the public reads: Q25 trimming with fastp, MiXCR clone assembly, productive beta chains retained. Entries that share a CDR3 protein sequence are merged under the most common genes and DNA. The V and J calls, along with clone size, are taken from TCRdb and not from the paper's own processing. Present in this sample are some 370,000 distinct CDR3 sequences, more than 12% of which were seen just once. The top ten clones comprise around 28% of the sample.

In the ophthalmopathy patients, disease was moderately to severely active, with a Clinical Activity Score of 3 or more, a NOSPECS grade of 4 or more, and a duration of less than 3 months. Any patient with an uncontrolled infection, another autoimmune disease, pregnancy or lactation was excluded. Diagnoses were based on clinical symptoms, serum thyroxine and TRAb, thyroid ultrasound and orbital computed tomography. PBMCs were separated from roughly 9.6 ml of fresh peripheral blood using Ficoll-Paque density gradient centrifugation. Total RNA was extracted using Trizol reagent, and RNA quality was assessed on an Agilent 2100 Bioanalyzer. From the cysteine through the phenylalanine, the CDR3 covers 14 amino acids. CDR3 DNA only is kept here, 42 bases in frame from base 1. Trimming removed 4 bases from V and 2 bases from J, leaving 12 bases between the germline ends. This clonotype was seen ten or more times. Its antigen remains undetermined. The record has no base qualities; no much larger clone is one base away.

Recombination connected TRBV12-3 or TRBV12-4 to TRBJ2-7; 6 matching bases give a weak D call of TRBD1. The sequence was obtained from a man over 45 with Graves' ophthalmopathy. Material for sequencing was blood. The CDR3 has the sequence CASSSSGETYEQYF. The nucleotide sequence reads TGTGCCAGCAGTTCGTCAGGGGAGACCTACGAGCAGTACTTC.